The 7 T cell receptor beta chains reported below all come from one sample, sequenced in a study of regulatory T cells in long-lasting Graves disease. As for time point: newly diagnosed GD, antithyroid drugs for less than 3 months. PBMC-extracted RNA yielded the TCR library. Arm-PCR with iRepertoire HTBI primers amplified the CDR3 regions for these TCR beta libraries. Via MiXCR, TCRdb re-called the multiplex PCR reads, giving one row per CDR3 protein. The sample lists hundreds of thousands of distinct CDR3 sequences, approximately 15% seen once, with roughly 18% in the top ten. This sample also belongs to another study, concerning T cells in Graves' hyperthyroidism and ophthalmopathy.

The sequences come from peripheral blood mononuclear cells (PBMCs), collected at new diagnosis, from a patient treated with antithyroid drugs. These receptors all stem from a woman in her thirties with Graves disease.

This sequence joins TRBV6-1 and TRBJ2-4; D is unclear. Trimming stripped 6 bases from V and 0 bases from J, with 15 bases between. CDR1 MNHNS and CDR2 SASEGT come from the germline V gene. The CDR3 contains 16 residues. This CDR3 reads CASSIRTVLAKNIQYF. CDR3 DNA: TGTGCCAGCAGCATACGGACGGTTCTAGCCAAAAACATTCAGTACTTC.

Points on this clonotype: A single base separates this from a much larger clone, so it may be a read error. V is TRBV10-3 and J is TRBJ1-2; D is perhaps TRBD1 (5 bases). The CDR3 extends over 14 amino acids. Germline CDR1 ENHRY, CDR2 SYGVKD. CDR3 sequence (DNA): TGTGCCGTCAGTGTGGCAGGGCGTCTTGATGGCTACACCTTC. Its translation is CAVSVAGRLDGYTF.

This clonotype was detected only a few times. This chain joins TRBV7-2 and TRBJ2-1, with 8 positions matching TRBD2. The germline CDR1 and CDR2 sequences are SGHTA and FQGNSA. The trim removed 4 bases at V and 16 bases at J, leaving 12 bases unmatched. There are 13 residues in the CDR3. The chain's CDR3 is CASSSPGSGSRFF. The CDR3 nucleotides are TGTGCCAGCAGCTCCCCTGGGAGCGGGAGTCGATTCTTC.

Concerning this clonotype itself: A much larger clone lies a single base off, so this may be a read error. The chain links TRBV28 to TRBJ1-6; 8 bases map to TRBD1. The V gene's germline CDR1 is MDHEN and CDR2 SYDVKM. The CDR3 loop spans 15 amino acids. Here the CDR3 reads CAINRRGQVPSPFHF. The CDR3 DNA follows: TGTGCCATCAACAGACGGGGACAGGTACCTTCACCCTTCCACTTT.

This clonotype was seen many times. Sequence at one end of the junction differs from germline and may be a read error. The chain joins TRBV7-3 to TRBJ2-5; TRBD2 matches at 8 bases. There are 15 residues in the CDR3. Germline V gene data show CDR1 as SGHTA and CDR2 as FQGTGA. The CDR3 nucleotides read TGTGCCAGTTCGCCGGGACTAGGAGGGCAGCAGACCCGGTACTTC. It specifies CASSPGLGGQQTRYF. The full variable domain, in which reference TRBV7-3 and TRBJ2-5 provide the parts outside the CDR3, is GAGVSQTPSNKVTEKGKYVELRCDPISGHTALYWYRQSLGQGPEFLIYFQGTGAADDSGLPNDRFFAVRPEGSVSTLKIQRTERGDSAVYLCASSPGLGGQQTRYFGPGTRLLVL.

This clonotype was detected ten times or more. The chain recombines TRBV6-5 with TRBJ1-6; D is unclear. The CDR3 has 13 amino acids. V was trimmed by 3 bases and J by 7 bases, leaving 7 bases between them. Germline V gene lookup returns CDR1 MNHEY and CDR2 SVGAGI. The CDR3 sequence is CASSYERNSPLHF. The CDR3 coding sequence is TGTGCCAGCAGTTATGAGCGAAATTCACCCCTCCACTTT.

This sequence joins TRBV6-2 or TRBV6-3 and TRBJ1-2; no firm D call. Looked up from germline, CDR1 is MNHEY and CDR2 is SVGEGT. The CDR3 is 15 residues long. V was cut by 0 bases and J by 0 bases, with 8 bases left in between. The CDR3 DNA sequence: TGTGCCAGCAGTTACTCGAGGGTCTCTAACTATGGCTACACCTTC. Its translation is CASSYSRVSNYGYTF.